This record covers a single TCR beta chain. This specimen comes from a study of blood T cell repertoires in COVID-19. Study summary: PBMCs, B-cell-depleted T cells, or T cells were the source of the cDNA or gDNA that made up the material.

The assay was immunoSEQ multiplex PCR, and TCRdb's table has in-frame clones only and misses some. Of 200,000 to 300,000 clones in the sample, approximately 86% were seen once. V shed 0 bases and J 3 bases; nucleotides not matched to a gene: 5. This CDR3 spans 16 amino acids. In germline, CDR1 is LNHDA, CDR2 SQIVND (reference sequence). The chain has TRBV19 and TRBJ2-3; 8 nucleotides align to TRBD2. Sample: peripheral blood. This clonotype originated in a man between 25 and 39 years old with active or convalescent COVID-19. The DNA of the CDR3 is TGTGCCAGTAGTATAGAGAGGTCTAGCGGGACAGATACGCAGTATTTT. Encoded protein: CASSIERSSGTDTQYF.